The rows below give T cell receptor beta chains drawn from one sample of a study of cytomegalovirus exposure and HLA in healthy donors. Measured with immunoSEQ multiplex PCR; TCRdb has only the in-frame clones, and not every one. Here the sample spans 150,000 to 200,000 clones, roughly 83% being singletons. Material for sequencing was PBMCs. The receptors here all came from a woman under 30 in good health and CMV-seronegative. CDR3s include the opening cysteine and the closing phenylalanine or tryptophan. The D gene is left open where the match is weak. Where a row states a size, it is once, few, many or the class of an expanded clone; other rows omit it.

>TRBJ1-4|TRBV11-2|-|TRBD1
TGTGCCAGCACTGGGACAGTAGGTGAAAAACTGTTTTTT
CASTGTVGEKLFF
>TRBJ1-5|TRBV19|-|TRBD1
TGTGCCAGTAGTGCAGGGACAGCCTTTAATCAGCCCCAGCATTTT
CASSAGTAFNQPQHF
>TRBJ1-6|TRBV5-8|-|-
TGTGCCAGCAGCTTGGCAGGGCTCCCGAATTCACCCCTCCACTTT
CASSLAGLPNSPLHF
>TRBJ1-2|TRBV5-1|once|TRBD1
TGCGCCAGCAGCTTGGCCAAGGGGGCGGATGGCTACACCTTC
CASSLAKGADGYTF
>TRBJ2-6|TRBV28|-|-
TGTGCCAGCAGTTCAGGGGCCAACGTCCTGACTTTC
CASSSGANVLTF
>TRBJ1-1|TRBV5-1|-|TRBD1
TGCGCCAGCAGCTTGGAATTGGGGCAGGGGGCGAATTTCTTT
CASSLELGQGANFF
>TRBJ2-7|TRBV5-1|few|-
TGCGCCAGCAGCTTGGGACAGGGAGGTAACGAGCAGTACTTC
CASSLGQGGNEQYF
>TRBJ1-3|TRBV5-3|-|-
TGTGCCAGAAAAAGAGAACACCGACTTAGGGGAAACACCATATATTTT
CARKREHRLRGNTIYF
>TRBJ1-1|TRBV7-9|-|TRBD1
TGTGCCAGCAGCCCCGGACAGGGGGCTGTTGCTTTCTTT
CASSPGQGAVAFF
>TRBJ2-7|TRBV6-5|-|TRBD2
TGTGCCAGCACCCACCGGGGGGGCGGACTAGGAGAGCAGTACTTC
CASTHRGGGLGEQYF
>TRBJ2-7|TRBV7-2|-|TRBD2
TGTGCCAGCAGCTTAATAGCGGGGAGATCTAGCGGGCATACCTACGAGCAGTACTTC
CASSLIAGRSSGHTYEQYF
>TRBJ2-2|TRBV4-2|-|-
TGTGCCAGCAGCCAAGAAGGGGCACAGGGACACACCGGGGAGCTGTTTTTT
CASSQEGAQGHTGELFF
>TRBJ1-1|TRBV15|-|-
TGTGCCACCAGCAGAGATAACAGGGTAAGGGGCCCTGAAGCTTTCTTT
CATSRDNRVRGPEAFF
>TRBJ1-1|TRBV30|-|-
TGTGCCTGGAGTCTTAATCGAGGTGAAGCTTTCTTT
CAWSLNRGEAFF
>TRBJ2-7|TRBV7-2|-|-
TGTGCCAGCAGCCCCGACGGAGGGGCCTCCTACGAGCAGTACTTC
CASSPDGGASYEQYF
>TRBJ1-4|TRBV11-2|-|-
TGTGCCAGCAGCTTAGCCTTGGAGGGTCGCGGTGAAAAACTGTTTTTT
CASSLALEGRGEKLFF
>TRBJ1-2|TRBV19|-|TRBD1
TGTGCCAGTAGTACGCCTCAATTACTAACAGGGGGATTGGGCTACACCTTC
CASSTPQLLTGGLGYTF
>TRBJ2-7|TRBV5-1|-|TRBD1
TGCGCCAGCAGCTCCCGGGACAGGGGGGTTTACGAGCAGTACTTC
CASSSRDRGVYEQYF
>TRBJ2-1|TRBV19|few|TRBD2
TGTGCCAGTAGTAACGGGGGGGATTACAATGAGCAGTTCTTC
CASSNGGDYNEQFF
>TRBJ1-5|TRBV19|-|TRBD1
TGTGCCAGTAGAATTGGGGGACAGGGAGGCCAGCCCCAGCATTTT
CASRIGGQGGQPQHF
>TRBJ1-2|TRBV5-1|-|-
TGCGCCAGCAGCTTAAAGTCCTGGGAGGGCTACACCTTC
CASSLKSWEGYTF
>TRBJ1-1|TRBV25-1|-|TRBD1
TGTGCCAGCACCAGGACAGGGGGTCTGAACACTGAAGCTTTCTTT
CASTRTGGLNTEAFF
>TRBJ2-1|TRBV4-1|-|-
TGCGCCAGCAGCCCCGAGGGATATGAGCAGTTCTTC
CASSPEGYEQFF
>TRBJ1-1|TRBV19|-|TRBD1
TGTGCCAGTAGTACCGCCGGCAGGGGGCGTCTGAACACTGAAGCTTTCTTT
CASSTAGRGRLNTEAFF
>TRBJ1-1|TRBV30|-|-
TGTGCCTGGAGTTCAGGGCCCGGCTTTATCGGCGCTGAAGCTTTCTTT
CAWSSGPGFIGAEAFF
>TRBJ1-2|TRBV7-9|-|TRBD1
TGTGCCAGCAGCTTAGCGTCCGGACAGGGAGGCTATGGCTACACCTTC
CASSLASGQGGYGYTF
>TRBJ2-7|TRBV2|-|-
TGTGCCAGCAGTGAGGGACATAACTACGAGCAGTACTTC
CASSEGHNYEQYF
>TRBJ2-7|TRBV14|-|-
TGTGCCAGCAGCCAGTCCAGGGCCCACGAGCAGTACTTC
CASSQSRAHEQYF
>TRBJ2-5|TRBV5-8|-|TRBD1
TGTGCCAGCAGCCGAGGGACAGGGGGGGAGACCCAGTACTTC
CASSRGTGGETQYF
>TRBJ1-4|TRBV2|-|-
TGTGCCAGCACCACCGAGTCAGGGGTGGGTGAAAAACTGTTTTTT
CASTTESGVGEKLFF
>TRBJ2-2|TRBV5-4|once|TRBD1
TGTGCCAGCATGGGGACAGGGGCTTCCAAGAACACCGGGGAGCTGTTTTTT
CASMGTGASKNTGELFF
>TRBJ2-7|TRBV9|-|-
TGTGCCAGCAGCTCCTCCGCGGGCGAGCAGTACTTC
CASSSSAGEQYF
>TRBJ2-1|TRBV2|-|TRBD2
TGTGCCAGCAGTAAGCCGGGACTAGCGGGGCGAAATGAGCAGTTCTTC
CASSKPGLAGRNEQFF
>TRBJ2-7|TRBV11-2|few|-
TGTGCCAGCAGGTTTACAACAGGGGGGGATTTCTACGAGCAGTACTTC
CASRFTTGGDFYEQYF
>TRBJ2-1|TRBV19|-|TRBD2
TGTGCCAGTAGTTTGGGACTAGCGCACTACAATGAGCAGTTCTTC
CASSLGLAHYNEQFF
>TRBJ1-1|TRBV6-1|once|-
TGTGCCAGCAGTGAATGGTTAGGGAGTGCTTTCTTT
CASSEWLGSAFF
>TRBJ2-7|TRBV7-7|-|-
TGTGCCAGCAGCCCAACTCCAGGGGACGAGCAGTACTTC
CASSPTPGDEQYF
>TRBJ1-5|TRBV7-2|-|TRBD1
TGTGCCAGCAGCAGGACAGGGTTTCAGCCCCAGCATTTT
CASSRTGFQPQHF
>TRBJ1-1|TRBV5-1|-|-
TGCGCCAGCAGCCCTCTACCTCACACTGAAGCTTTCTTT
CASSPLPHTEAFF
>TRBJ2-7|TRBV11-2|once|TRBD2
TGTGCCAGCAGCTTAGGACCAACTAGCGGGAGAGTCTACGAGCAGTACTTC
CASSLGPTSGRVYEQYF
>TRBJ1-5|TRBV29-1|-|TRBD1
TGCAGCGTTAAGGACAGGGGGAATCAGCCCCAGCATTTT
CSVKDRGNQPQHF
>TRBJ2-3|TRBV13|-|-
TGTGCCAGCAGACGTACAGGGTACGGTTTGGATACGCAGTATTTT
CASRRTGYGLDTQYF
>TRBJ2-3|TRBV9|-|-
TGTGCCAGCAGCGTAGCCGGGGCGGGGTTGCACACGCAGTATTTT
CASSVAGAGLHTQYF
>TRBJ2-3|TRBV2|once|TRBD2
TGTGCCAGCAGTGAAGCTGGACTAGCGGGAGTTGTCGATACGCAGTATTTT
CASSEAGLAGVVDTQYF
>TRBJ2-7|TRBV4-1|once|TRBD2
TGCGCCAGCAGCCAAGCTCTAGGGACTAGCAGCTACGAGCAGTACTTC
CASSQALGTSSYEQYF